One and the same sample provided the 9 T cell receptor beta chains below, sequenced in a study of cytomegalovirus exposure and HLA in healthy donors. PCR primers comprised 60 Vbeta and 13 Jbeta primers. Generated by immunoSEQ multiplex PCR, the TCRdb table keeps only in-frame clones and is missing some. The sample consists of over 200,000 clones, more than 70% of them appearing once. Sequencing was done on a sample of PBMCs. These receptors were obtained from a human donor in good health.

This chain uses TRBV2 with TRBJ2-7, with 12 bases identical to TRBD2. Looked up from germline, CDR1 is SNHLY and CDR2 is FYNNEI. The ends lost 7 bases at V and 0 bases at J; junction bases unmatched: 7. This CDR3 is built from 16 residues. The CDR3 DNA follows: TGTGCCAGCACCAAACTGACTAGCGGGAGCTCCTACGAGCAGTACTTC. It codes for CASTKLTSGSSYEQYF.

This chain connects TRBV28 to TRBJ1-2; TRBD1 is a possible D gene (5 bases). The CDR3 has 13 residues. Germline CDR1 is MDHEN and CDR2 is SYDVKM. V lost 6 bases and J 7 bases, leaving 15 bases between the germline ends. CDR3 sequence: CASRAGFQSGYTF. The CDR3, as DNA: TGTGCCAGCAGGGCAGGGTTCCAGAGTGGCTACACCTTC.

This clone showed up just a few times. V usage is TRBV6-1 and J usage is TRBJ2-2; TRBD1 agrees at 11 bases. V shed 4 bases and J 3 bases; nucleotides not matched to a gene: 1. There are 15 residues in the CDR3. Germline CDR1 MNHNS, CDR2 SASEGT. The CDR3 spells CASSGTGGDTGELFF. Here the CDR3 DNA reads TGTGCCAGCAGTGGGACAGGGGGCGACACCGGGGAGCTGTTTTTT.

With respect to this clone: At one of its ends the junction is not consistent with the germline gene, which may arise from a read error. The V call is TRBV28, the J call TRBJ2-1; TRBD1 aligns across 8 bases. The CDR3 extends over 15 amino acids. Germline CDR1 and CDR2: MDHEN and SYDVKM. The CDR3 loop is CASSLRQGSFNEQFF. The CDR3 DNA sequence: TGTGCCAGCAGTTTAAGACAGGGGTCCTTCAATGAGCAGTTCTTC.

The gene calls are TRBV28 and TRBJ1-5; D gene ambiguous. The CDR3 totals 14 residues. V was cut by 6 bases and J by 2 bases, with 11 bases left in between. Per germline, CDR1 MDHEN and CDR2 SYDVKM. The DNA for the CDR3 is TGTGCCAGCAGGCTAGCGCATGGCAATCAGCCCCAGCATTTT. Amino acids: CASRLAHGNQPQHF. The variable domain in full, completed from reference TRBV28 and TRBJ1-5, reads DVKVTQSSRYLVKRTGEKVFLECVQDMDHENMFWYRQDPGLGLRLIYFSYDVKMKEKGDIPEGYSVSREKKERFSLILESASTNQTSMYLCASRLAHGNQPQHFGDGTRLSIL.

The CDR3 loop reads CASSHMTGGDYGYTF. The CDR3 coding sequence is TGCGCCAGCAGCCATATGACAGGGGGGGACTATGGCTACACCTTC. This chain uses TRBV4-1 with TRBJ1-2; the match to TRBD1 covers 9 bases. Germline V gene lookup returns CDR1 MGHRA and CDR2 YSYEKL. After removal of 3 bases from V and 3 bases from J, the junction contained 5 bases not matched to a gene. The CDR3 spans 15 residues.

The chain combines TRBV28 with TRBJ2-7; D ambiguous. CDR1 and CDR2 (germline): MDHEN, SYDVKM. The CDR3 runs to 15 residues. V shed 3 bases and J shed 3 bases, with 15 bases lying between them. Here the CDR3 DNA reads TGTGCCAGCAGTTTGGCATCGACACCCTACTACGAGCAGTACTTC. Amino acids: CASSLASTPYYEQYF.

V and J are TRBV9 and TRBJ2-5; no reliable D call. CDR3 size: 14 residues. Germline V gene sequence: CDR1 SGDLS, CDR2 YYNGEE. Trimming removed 0 bases at V and 1 base at J, with 7 bases between. The CDR3: CASSVAGGQETQYF. The CDR3, as DNA: TGTGCCAGCAGCGTAGCCGGCGGCCAAGAGACCCAGTACTTC.

This chain's CDR3 is CASSEGGGRVYNEQFF. CDR3 in DNA: TGTGCCAGCAGTGAAGGGGGCGGGAGAGTCTACAATGAGCAGTTCTTC. The chain carries TRBV6-1 and TRBJ2-1, with TRBD2 identical over 7 bases. Germline-derived CDR1 and CDR2 are MNHNS and SASEGT. V lost 1 base, J lost 3 bases, and 6 bases stayed unmatched. The CDR3 is 16 amino acids.